These 12 T cell receptor beta chains were all obtained from the same sample, sequenced in a study of T cells in Graves' hyperthyroidism and ophthalmopathy. RNA transcripts were the template for amplifying TCR beta CDR3 regions. With the HTBI primer set, the TCR CDR3 went through a first round of RT-PCR. TCRdb reanalysed the multiplex PCR reads using MiXCR and keeps one entry per CDR3 protein. The data contain some 140,000 distinct CDR3 sequences, about 20% of them singletons. The sequenced sample was blood. The receptors here all came from a woman in her forties or fifties with Graves' hyperthyroidism that later progressed to Graves' ophthalmopathy.

This clonotype was detected ten times or more. The chain is built from TRBV6-5 and TRBJ1-4; unclear D gene. V lost 2 bases, J lost 3 bases, and 10 bases lay in between. CDR3 length equals 15 residues. Germline CDR1 and CDR2: MNHEY and SVGAGI. The CDR3 DNA is TGTGCCAGCAGTTACAGTGCTGGTGCTAATGAAAAACTGTTTTTT. It is translated as CASSYSAGANEKLFF.

This clonotype was recorded many times. The gene calls are TRBV7-8 and TRBJ2-1; tentative D call: TRBD2 (5 bases). The germline gives CDR1 SGHVS, CDR2 FQNEAQ. V lost 5 bases, J lost 4 bases, and 15 bases lay in between. The CDR3 loop spans 15 amino acids. CDR3 in amino acids: CASSPSGGGYNEQFF. The CDR3 region has the DNA TGTGCCAGCAGCCCGAGTGGAGGTGGGTACAATGAGCAGTTCTTC.

Worth noting for this clonotype: This could be a read error, since a much larger clone is one nucleotide away. J is TRBJ2-2 and V is TRBV12-3 or TRBV12-4, with D possibly matching TRBD2 (5 bases). The CDR3 contains 12 residues. The CDR3 is CASTEDTGEPFF. The CDR3, as DNA: TGTGCCAGCACGGAAGACACCGGGGAGCCGTTTTTT.

The rearrangement uses TRBV28 and TRBJ2-7; 11 bases are a match to TRBD1. The CDR3 extends over 14 amino acids. The V gene end was trimmed by 7 bases and the J gene end by 2 bases; junction bases not matched to a gene: 4. In germline, CDR1 is MDHEN, CDR2 SYDVKM. CDR3 loop: CASISGQGAYEQYF. CDR3 coding DNA: TGTGCCAGCATCTCGGGACAGGGGGCCTACGAGCAGTACTTC.

This clonotype was counted ten times or more. The chain uses TRBV6-1 and TRBJ2-7, with 14 bases fitting TRBD2. CDR1 is MNHNS and CDR2 is SASEGT in the germline V gene. CDR3 size: 15 residues. Unmatched junction bases numbered 5, after V lost 4 bases and J lost 6 bases. CDR3 in DNA: TGTGCCAGCAGTGCCCCGGGACTAGCGGGAGTCGAGCAGTACTTC. As protein: CASSAPGLAGVEQYF.

The rearrangement joins TRBV7-9 to TRBJ2-2, with 7 bases that match TRBD1. Germline CDR1 and CDR2: SEHNR and FQNEAQ (reference sequence). There are 13 residues in the CDR3. V gave up 5 bases and J gave up 13 bases; unmatched junction bases: 10. The DNA of the CDR3 is TGTGCCAGCAGCCTCCAAGGGGGCGCACGGCTGTTTTTT. Translating it yields CASSLQGGARLFF.

This clonotype occurred many times. The gene calls are TRBV18 and TRBJ2-7, with TRBD2 identical over 9 bases. The length of the CDR3 is 13 residues. V was pared by 4 bases and J by 2 bases, with 0 bases of the junction left unmatched. The germline V gene has CDR1 KGHSH and CDR2 LQKENI. CDR3 residues: CASSRLAAYEQYF. The CDR3 nucleotides are TGTGCCAGCTCACGACTAGCGGCCTACGAGCAGTACTTC.

At least ten counts were recorded for this clonotype. V and J are TRBV12-3 or TRBV12-4 and TRBJ1-5; D remains unclear. V shed 3 bases and J shed 2 bases, with 5 bases lying between them. The CDR3 has 13 amino acids. As DNA, the CDR3 is TGTGCCAGCAGTTTGGCGGGCAATCAGCCCCAGCATTTT. It translates to CASSLAGNQPQHF.

V usage is TRBV7-9 and J usage is TRBJ2-5; 14 bases are a match to TRBD2. The germline V gene encodes CDR1 SEHNR and CDR2 FQNEAQ (reference sequence). CDR3 length: 16 residues. Unmatched junction bases numbered 2, after V lost 1 base and J lost 4 bases. The CDR3 region is CASSLGLAGGRETQYF. Written as DNA, the CDR3 is TGTGCCAGCAGCTTAGGACTAGCGGGAGGGCGAGAGACCCAGTACTTC.

This clonotype was detected a few times. The rearrangement uses TRBV6-6 and TRBJ1-5, with TRBD1 identical over 9 bases. This CDR3 is built from 18 residues. The trim removed 0 bases at V and 0 bases at J, leaving 6 bases unmatched. Per germline, CDR1 MNHNY and CDR2 SVGAGI (reference sequence). The CDR3 nucleotides are TGTGCCAGCAGTTACTCCGGGACAGGGAAGATTAGCAATCAGCCCCAGCATTTT. This gives the protein CASSYSGTGKISNQPQHF.

This clonotype was seen ten or more times. The V and J genes are TRBV30 and TRBJ1-1; D is unclear. V lost 4 bases to trimming and J lost 3 bases, with 6 bases between them. Germline CDR1 reads GTSNPN; CDR2 reads SVGIG (reference sequence). This CDR3 has 11 amino acids. The CDR3 DNA follows: TGTGCCTGGATTCAGTACACTGAAGCTTTCTTT. Translating it yields CAWIQYTEAFF.

This clonotype was observed many times. The chain has TRBV11-3 and TRBJ2-1, with 8 nucleotides matching TRBD2. This CDR3 is built from 16 residues. Per the germline V gene, CDR1 is SGHNT and CDR2 is YENEEA. With V trimmed by 5 bases and J by 7 bases, 13 bases remained unmatched. The CDR3 coding sequence is TGTGCCAGCAGCAGCCGGACTAGCACCCTTACAAATGAGCAGTTCTTC. It is translated as CASSSRTSTLTNEQFF.